The following is a T cell receptor beta chain sequence with its context. The data derive from a study of blood T cell repertoires in COVID-19. In the study overall: Samples came from the United States, Italy and Spain, spanning acute and convalescent COVID-19.

From germline, CDR1 is LGHNA and CDR2 YSLEER. V lost 0 bases to trimming and J lost 3 bases; unmatched junction nucleotides: 7. The CDR3 is 16 amino acids. In the original analysis: Nucleated cell counts were estimated from reference gene primer amplification. Assay: immunoSEQ multiplex PCR; the TCRdb copy retains only in-frame clones and omits some. V, J and clone size are taken as reported in that table, and D and trimming were inferred from the DNA itself. The data contain 25,000 to 30,000 clones, around 90% of them singletons. The sequence was obtained from a human donor in a cohort sampled during active COVID-19. The donor label of this sample is uncertain. The sequenced material came from peripheral blood. The chain carries TRBV4-3 and TRBJ2-7, with 8 bases aligning to TRBD1. In DNA, the CDR3 is TGCGCCAGCAGCCAAGATCCGGGACAGGAAATCTACGAGCAGTACTTC. Translating gives CASSQDPGQEIYEQYF.